This T cell receptor beta chain was documented in a study of CD8 T cells in ankylosing spondylitis. General study points: Disease-linked clones reportedly concentrated significantly in matched ankylosing spondylitis synovial fluid.

Notes on this clonotype: The antigen is not known.

In making TCR beta libraries, quantitative 5'-RACE with molecular barcodes was used. TCRdb redid the calling of the 5' RACE reads with MiXCR, one entry per CDR3 protein. The table has roughly 150,000 distinct CDR3 sequences, around 8.9% seen once. V was cut by 5 bases and J by 3 bases, with 18 bases left in between. The CDR3 runs to 16 residues. Germline CDR1 reads SNHLY; CDR2 reads FYNNEI. This chain uses TRBV2 with TRBJ2-3, with D maybe TRBD2 (5 bases). The source is a female donor with ankylosing spondylitis or in good health (not recorded which). The sample was blood, either unsorted or a sorted T cell fraction (not recorded which). In DNA, the CDR3 is TGTGCCAGCAGTCGGCGGAGGCGGCCCGATACAGATACGCAGTATTTT. Translated, it gives CASSRRRRPDTDTQYF.